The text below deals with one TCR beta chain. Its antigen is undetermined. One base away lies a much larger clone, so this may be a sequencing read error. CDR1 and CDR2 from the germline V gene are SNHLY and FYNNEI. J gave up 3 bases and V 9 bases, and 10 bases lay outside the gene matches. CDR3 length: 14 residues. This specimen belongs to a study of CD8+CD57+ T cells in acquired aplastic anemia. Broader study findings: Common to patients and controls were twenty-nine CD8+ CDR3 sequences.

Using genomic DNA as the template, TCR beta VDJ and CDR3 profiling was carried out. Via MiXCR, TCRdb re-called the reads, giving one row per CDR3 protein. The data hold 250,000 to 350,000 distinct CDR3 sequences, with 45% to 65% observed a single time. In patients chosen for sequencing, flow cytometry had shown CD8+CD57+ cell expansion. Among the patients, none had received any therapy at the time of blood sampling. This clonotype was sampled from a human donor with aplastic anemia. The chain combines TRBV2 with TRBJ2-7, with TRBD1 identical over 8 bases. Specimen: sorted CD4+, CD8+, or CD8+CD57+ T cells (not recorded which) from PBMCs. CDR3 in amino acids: CARSIGQGLYEQYF. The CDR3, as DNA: TGTGCCAGAAGTATAGGACAGGGCCTCTACGAGCAGTACTTC.